A single sample gave rise to the 4 T cell receptor beta chains below, sequenced in a study of T cells in women clearing cervical HPV infection. The table came from immunoSEQ multiplex PCR; TCRdb's copy has only in-frame clones and leaves some out. This table lists 34,000 or so clones. Source material: blood buffy coat. Every receptor here comes from a woman between 18 and 69 years old with a cervical HPV16 infection that either progressed to CIN3+ or cleared (not recorded which).

According to its frequency, this clone is medium-sized. Read coverage stops 3 residues before the CDR3 terminus; the germline J gene supplies the remainder. The chain combines TRBV19 with TRBJ2-1, with unresolved D. Between the trimmed V and J ends, which lost 2 bases and 5 bases, there was a span of 7 bases. Germline assignment: CDR1 LNHDA and CDR2 SQIVND (reference sequence). This CDR3 has 13 amino acids. CDR3 amino acids: CASSIRLDNEQFF. CDR3 DNA, as far as it was read: TGTGCCAGTAGTATAAGGCTAGACAATGAG. Combining the CDR3 with reference TRBV19 and TRBJ2-1 gives the whole variable domain DGGITQSPKYLFRKEGQNVTLSCEQNLNHDAMYWYRQDPGQGLRLIYYSQIVNDFQKGDIAEGYSVSREKKESFPLTVTSAQKNPTAFYLCASSIRLDNEQFFGPGTRLTVL.

With respect to this clone: Coverage ceases 3 residues before the CDR3 finishes, and the germline J gene fills in the end. The gene calls are TRBV19 and TRBJ1-2; the match to TRBD1 covers 9 bases. Germline loops: CDR1 LNHDA, CDR2 SQIVND (reference sequence). The CDR3 is 15 amino acids. Incomplete CDR3 DNA: TGTGCCAGTAGTCCGTCCGGGACAGGGAGTAACGGC. Protein sequence: CASSPSGTGSNG. The complete CDR3 protein is CASSPSGTGSNGYTF.

With regard to this clone: The read ends 3 residues before the CDR3 terminus; that terminus is restored from the germline J gene. The V gene is TRBV5-6, the J gene TRBJ1-1, with 8 nucleotides matching TRBD1. This CDR3 spans 15 amino acids. The junction had 7 bases not matched to a gene; V was cut back by 5 bases and J by 1 base. Germline V gene lookup returns CDR1 SGHDT and CDR2 YYEEEE. The CDR3 loop reads CASSVQGAANTEAFF. The DNA read from the CDR3 is TGTGCCAGCAGTGTCCAGGGGGCCGCGAACACTGAA.

On this clone itself: The CDR3 is cut off 3 residues early in the read; its end comes from the germline J gene. The chain links TRBV30 to TRBJ1-1, with 7 bases identical to TRBD1. Germline assignment: CDR1 GTSNPN and CDR2 SVGIG (reference sequence). This CDR3 region has 17 residues. The J segment lost 1 base and the V segment lost 2 bases, leaving 13 bases of the junction unmatched. The sequenced part of the CDR3 DNA is TGTGCCTGGAGTCCCATTACAGGGGCGCAGCGGAACACTGAA. This gives the protein CAWSPITGAQRNTE. The whole CDR3 protein reads CAWSPITGAQRNTEAFF. The full variable domain, its missing parts supplied by reference TRBV30 and TRBJ1-1, is SQTIHQWPATLVQPVGSPLSLECTVEGTSNPNLYWYRQAAGRGLQLLFYSVGIGQISSEVPQNLSASRPQDRQFILSSKKLLLSDSGFYLCAWSPITGAQRNTEAFFGQGTRLTVV.